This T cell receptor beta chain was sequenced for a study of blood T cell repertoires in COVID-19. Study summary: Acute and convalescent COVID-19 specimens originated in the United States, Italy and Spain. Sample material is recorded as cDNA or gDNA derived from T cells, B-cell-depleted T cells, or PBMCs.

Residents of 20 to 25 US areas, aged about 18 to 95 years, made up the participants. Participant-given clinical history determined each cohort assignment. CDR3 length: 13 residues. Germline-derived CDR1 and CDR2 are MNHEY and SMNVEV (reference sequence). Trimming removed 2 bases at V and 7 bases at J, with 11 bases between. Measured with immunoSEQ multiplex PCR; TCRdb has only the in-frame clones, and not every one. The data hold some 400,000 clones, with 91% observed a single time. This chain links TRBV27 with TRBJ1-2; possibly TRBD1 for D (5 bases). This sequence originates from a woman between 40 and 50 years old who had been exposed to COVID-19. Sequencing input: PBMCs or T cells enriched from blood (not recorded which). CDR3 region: CASSLTGGGGYTF. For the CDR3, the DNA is TGTGCCAGCAGTTTAACCGGGGGAGGTGGCTACACCTTC.